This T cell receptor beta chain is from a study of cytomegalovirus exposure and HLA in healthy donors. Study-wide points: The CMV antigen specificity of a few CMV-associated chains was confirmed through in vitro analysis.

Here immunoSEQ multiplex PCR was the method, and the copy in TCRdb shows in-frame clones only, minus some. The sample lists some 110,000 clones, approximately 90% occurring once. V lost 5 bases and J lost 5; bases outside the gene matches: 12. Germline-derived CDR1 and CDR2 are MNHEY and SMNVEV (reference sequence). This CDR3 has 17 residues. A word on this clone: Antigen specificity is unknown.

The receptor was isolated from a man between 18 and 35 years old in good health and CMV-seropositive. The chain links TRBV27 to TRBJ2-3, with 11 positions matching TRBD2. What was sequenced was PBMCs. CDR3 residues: CASSIGLAGLPGDTQYF. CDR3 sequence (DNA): TGTGCCAGCAGTATCGGACTAGCGGGTTTACCAGGAGATACGCAGTATTTT.